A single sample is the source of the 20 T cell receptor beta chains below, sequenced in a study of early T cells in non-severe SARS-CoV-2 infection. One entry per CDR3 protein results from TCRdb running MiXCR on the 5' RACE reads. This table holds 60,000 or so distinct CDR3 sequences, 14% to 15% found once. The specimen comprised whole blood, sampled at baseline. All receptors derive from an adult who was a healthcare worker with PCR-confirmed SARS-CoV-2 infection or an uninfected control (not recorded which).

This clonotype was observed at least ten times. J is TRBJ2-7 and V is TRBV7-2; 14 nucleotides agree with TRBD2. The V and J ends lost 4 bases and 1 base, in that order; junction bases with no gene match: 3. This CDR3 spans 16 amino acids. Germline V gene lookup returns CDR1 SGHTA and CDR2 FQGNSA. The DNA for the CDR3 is TGTGCCAGCAGCTACGGACTAGCGGGGGGTTCCTACGAGCAGTACTTC. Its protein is CASSYGLAGGSYEQYF. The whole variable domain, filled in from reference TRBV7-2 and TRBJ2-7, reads GAGVSQSPSNKVTEKGKDVELRCDPISGHTALYWYRQSLGQGLEFLIYFQGNSAPDKSGLPSDRFSAERTGGSVSTLTIQRTQQEDSAVYLCASSYGLAGGSYEQYFGPGTRLTVT.

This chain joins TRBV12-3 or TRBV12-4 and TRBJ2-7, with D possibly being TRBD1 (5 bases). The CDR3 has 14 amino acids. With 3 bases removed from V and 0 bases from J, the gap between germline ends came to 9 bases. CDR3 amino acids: CASSLTASSYEQYF. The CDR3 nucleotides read TGTGCCAGCAGTTTGACAGCTAGCTCCTACGAGCAGTACTTC.

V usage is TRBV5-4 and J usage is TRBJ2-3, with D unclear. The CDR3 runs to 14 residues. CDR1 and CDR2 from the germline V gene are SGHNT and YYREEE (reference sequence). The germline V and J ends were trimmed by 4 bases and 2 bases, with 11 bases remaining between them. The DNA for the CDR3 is TGTGCCAGCAGCCACCGGATGGACACAGATACGCAGTATTTT. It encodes CASSHRMDTDTQYF.

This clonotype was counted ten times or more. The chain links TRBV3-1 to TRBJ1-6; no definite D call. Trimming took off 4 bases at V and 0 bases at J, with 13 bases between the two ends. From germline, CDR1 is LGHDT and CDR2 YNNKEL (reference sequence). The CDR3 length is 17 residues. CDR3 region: CASSRRAGSSYNSPLHF. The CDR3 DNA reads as TGTGCCAGCAGCCGGAGGGCAGGCAGCTCCTATAATTCACCCCTCCACTTT.

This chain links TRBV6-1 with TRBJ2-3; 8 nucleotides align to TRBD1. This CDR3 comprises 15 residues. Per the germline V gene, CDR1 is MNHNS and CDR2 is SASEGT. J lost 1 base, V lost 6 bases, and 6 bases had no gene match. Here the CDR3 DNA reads TGTGCCAGCAGCGATCCGGGACAGGGCACAGATACGCAGTATTTT. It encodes CASSDPGQGTDTQYF.

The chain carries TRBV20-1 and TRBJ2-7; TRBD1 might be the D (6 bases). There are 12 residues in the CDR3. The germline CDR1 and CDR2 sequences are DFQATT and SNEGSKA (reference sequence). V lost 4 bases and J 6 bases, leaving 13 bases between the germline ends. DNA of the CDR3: TGCAGTGCTAATAAAGGACAGCCCGAGCAGTACTTC. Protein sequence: CSANKGQPEQYF.

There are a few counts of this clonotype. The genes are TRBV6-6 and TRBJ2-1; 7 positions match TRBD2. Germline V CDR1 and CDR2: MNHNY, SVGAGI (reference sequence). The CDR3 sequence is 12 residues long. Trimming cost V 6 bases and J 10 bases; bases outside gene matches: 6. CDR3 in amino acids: CASRPEGGEQFF. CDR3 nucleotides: TGTGCCAGCAGGCCCGAGGGAGGGGAGCAGTTCTTC.

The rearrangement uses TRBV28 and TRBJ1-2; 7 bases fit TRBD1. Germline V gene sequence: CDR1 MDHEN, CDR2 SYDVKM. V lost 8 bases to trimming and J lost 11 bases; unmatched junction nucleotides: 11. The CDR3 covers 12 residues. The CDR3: CASGWTGAVYTF. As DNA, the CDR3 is TGTGCCAGCGGGTGGACAGGAGCTGTATACACCTTC.

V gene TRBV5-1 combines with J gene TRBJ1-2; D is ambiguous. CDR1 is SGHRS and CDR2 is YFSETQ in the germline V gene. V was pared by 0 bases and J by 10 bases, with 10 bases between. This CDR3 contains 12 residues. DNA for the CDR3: TGCGCCAGCAGCTTGGATTGGGAGGCCTACACCTTC. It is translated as CASSLDWEAYTF.

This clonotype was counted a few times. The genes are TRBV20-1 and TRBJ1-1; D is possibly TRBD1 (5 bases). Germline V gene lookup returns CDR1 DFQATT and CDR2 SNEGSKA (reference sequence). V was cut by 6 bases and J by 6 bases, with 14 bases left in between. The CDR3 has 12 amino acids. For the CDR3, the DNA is TGCAGTGCCGCCAGGGCTATAGCTGAAGCTTTCTTT. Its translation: CSAARAIAEAFF.

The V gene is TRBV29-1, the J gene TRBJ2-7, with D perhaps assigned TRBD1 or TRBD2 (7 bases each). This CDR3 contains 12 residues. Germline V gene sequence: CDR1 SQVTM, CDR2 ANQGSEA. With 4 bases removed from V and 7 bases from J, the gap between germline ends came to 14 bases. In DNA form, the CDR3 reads TGCAGCGTTGGGGAGGGGGCGGCTGAGCAGTACTTC. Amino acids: CSVGEGAAEQYF.

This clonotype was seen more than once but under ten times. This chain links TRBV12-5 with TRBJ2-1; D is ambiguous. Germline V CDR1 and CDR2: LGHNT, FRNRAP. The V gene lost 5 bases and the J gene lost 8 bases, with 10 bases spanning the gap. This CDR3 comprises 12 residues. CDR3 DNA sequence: TGTGCTAGTGGTCCCGGCAGGCATGAGCAGTTCTTC. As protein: CASGPGRHEQFF. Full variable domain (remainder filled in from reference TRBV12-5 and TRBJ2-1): DARVTQTPRHKVTEMGQEVTMRCQPILGHNTVFWYRQTMMQGLELLAYFRNRAPLDDSGMPKDRFSAEMPDATLATLKIQPSEPRDSAVYFCASGPGRHEQFFGPGTRLTVL.

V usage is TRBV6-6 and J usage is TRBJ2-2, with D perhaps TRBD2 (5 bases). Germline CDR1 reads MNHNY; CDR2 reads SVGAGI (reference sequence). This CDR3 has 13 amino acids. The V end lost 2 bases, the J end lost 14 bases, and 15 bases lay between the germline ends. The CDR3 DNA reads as TGTGCCAGCAGTTACCCGGAGCGTGCGGGTCTGTTTTTT. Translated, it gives CASSYPERAGLFF.

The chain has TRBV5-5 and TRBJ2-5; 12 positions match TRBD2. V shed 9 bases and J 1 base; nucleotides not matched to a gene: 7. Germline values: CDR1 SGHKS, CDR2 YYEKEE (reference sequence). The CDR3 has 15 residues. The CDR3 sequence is CATDTSGGSQETQYF. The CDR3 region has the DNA TGTGCCACCGATACTAGCGGGGGGTCCCAAGAGACCCAGTACTTC.

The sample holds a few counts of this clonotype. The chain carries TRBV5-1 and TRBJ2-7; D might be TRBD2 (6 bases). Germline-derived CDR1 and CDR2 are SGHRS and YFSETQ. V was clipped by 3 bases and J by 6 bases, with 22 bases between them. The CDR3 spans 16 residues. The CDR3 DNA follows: TGCGCCAGCAGCTCACGATCCGGGACTCCGAGCAGCGAGCAGTACTTC. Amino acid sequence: CASSSRSGTPSSEQYF.

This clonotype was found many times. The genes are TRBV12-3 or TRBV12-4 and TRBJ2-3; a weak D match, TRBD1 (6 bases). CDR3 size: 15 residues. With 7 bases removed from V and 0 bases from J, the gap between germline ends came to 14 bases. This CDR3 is CASILGTISTDTQYF. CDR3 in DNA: TGTGCCAGCATTCTCGGGACAATTAGCACAGATACGCAGTATTTT.

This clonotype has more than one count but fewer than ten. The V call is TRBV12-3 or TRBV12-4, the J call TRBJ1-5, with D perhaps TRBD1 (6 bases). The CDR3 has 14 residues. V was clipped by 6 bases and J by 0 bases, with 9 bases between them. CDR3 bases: TGTGCCAGCAGGCGGACAGCTAGCAATCAGCCCCAGCATTTT. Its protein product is CASRRTASNQPQHF.

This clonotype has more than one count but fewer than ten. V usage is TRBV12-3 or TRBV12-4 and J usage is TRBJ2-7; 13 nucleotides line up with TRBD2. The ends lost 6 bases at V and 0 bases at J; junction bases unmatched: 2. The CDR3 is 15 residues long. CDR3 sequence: CASRTSGGPSYEQYF. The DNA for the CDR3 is TGTGCCAGCAGGACTAGCGGGGGGCCCTCCTACGAGCAGTACTTC.

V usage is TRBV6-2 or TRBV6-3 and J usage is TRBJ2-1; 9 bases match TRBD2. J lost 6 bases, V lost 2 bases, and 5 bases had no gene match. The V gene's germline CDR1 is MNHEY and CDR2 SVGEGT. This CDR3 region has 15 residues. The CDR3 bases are TGTGCCAGCAGTTACGGGGTAGCGGGAGTCAATGAGCAGTTCTTC. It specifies CASSYGVAGVNEQFF.

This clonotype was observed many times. The CDR3 here is CASSVTSGNTGELFF. The CDR3 nucleotides are TGTGCCAGCAGCGTGACTAGCGGGAACACCGGGGAGCTGTTTTTT. V and J are TRBV7-3 and TRBJ2-2; TRBD2 aligns across 9 bases. V was pared by 5 bases and J by 1 base, with 2 bases of the junction left unmatched. The CDR3 sequence is 15 residues long. Germline V gives CDR1 SGHTA, CDR2 FQGTGA.